Below are 29 T cell receptor beta chains sequenced from a single sample in a study of CD8 T cells in Susac syndrome. Random hexamers were used to reverse transcribe roughly 0.45 to 1 ug of RNA. Using its own MiXCR run on the immunoSEQ multiplex PCR reads, TCRdb lists one record per CDR3 protein. Of about 140,000 distinct CDR3 sequences listed, 85% to 95% were seen once; the top ten hold about 0.18%. The sample taken for sequencing was CD8+ T cells from PBMCs. The receptors shown here come from a human donor with Susac syndrome.

The chain carries TRBV12-3 or TRBV12-4 and TRBJ2-7; D possibly matches TRBD1 or TRBD2 (5 bases each). Trimming took 4 bases from V and 7 from J, leaving 11 bases between them. This CDR3 is 12 amino acids long. Here the CDR3 DNA reads TGTGCCAGCAGTTGGGACCCTGGGGAGCAGTACTTC. Translation gives CASSWDPGEQYF.

The rearrangement joins TRBV13 to TRBJ2-1, with TRBD2 matching 10 bases. Germline CDR1 PRHDT, CDR2 FYEKMQ (reference sequence). V trimming: 0 bases; J trimming: 4 bases; junction bases outside the gene matches: 6. The CDR3 contains 17 residues. CDR3 coding DNA: TGTGCCAGCAGCTTAGGAGGACTAGCGGAGCCTTACAATGAGCAGTTCTTC. Amino acids: CASSLGGLAEPYNEQFF.

The chain combines TRBV6-2 or TRBV6-3 with TRBJ2-7; weak D call: TRBD1 (5 bases). V was pared by 8 bases and J by 5 bases, with 10 bases between. Germline CDR1 is MNHEY and CDR2 is SVGEGT. The CDR3 runs to 11 residues. The DNA for the CDR3 is TGTGCCAGCTCCATGGGGCACGAGCAGTACTTC. Residues: CASSMGHEQYF.

The chain carries TRBV5-1 and TRBJ2-7, with 9 bases identical to TRBD2. Losses at the gene ends were 2 bases for V and 3 bases for J; bases not matched to a gene: 6. This CDR3 region has 15 residues. The germline gives CDR1 SGHRS, CDR2 YFSETQ. CDR3 DNA sequence: TGCGCCAGCAGCTTTGGCAGCGGGGGGAACTACGAGCAGTACTTC. This translates into CASSFGSGGNYEQYF.

The gene calls are TRBV20-1 and TRBJ1-1; no definite D call. Germline values: CDR1 DFQATT, CDR2 SNEGSKA (reference sequence). The length of the CDR3 is 10 residues. The V end lost 1 base, the J end lost 7 bases, and 4 bases lay between the germline ends. In DNA, the CDR3 is TGCAGTGCTAGAGTTGGTGAAGCTTTCTTT. This sequence encodes CSARVGEAFF.

The rearrangement uses TRBV20-1 and TRBJ2-3, with 10 nucleotides matching TRBD2. J lost 4 bases, V lost 0 bases, and 7 bases had no gene match. The germline V gene has CDR1 DFQATT and CDR2 SNEGSKA (reference sequence). The CDR3 length is 16 residues. DNA of the CDR3: TGCAGTGCTAGAGATTTTGGTAGCGGGAGGCCAGATACGCAGTATTTT. Amino acid sequence: CSARDFGSGRPDTQYF.

The rearrangement uses TRBV9 and TRBJ1-1; TRBD1 is a possible D gene (5 bases). CDR3 length: 14 residues. The V end was cut by 0 bases, the J end by 5 bases, with 11 bases between. Germline CDR1 SGDLS, CDR2 YYNGEE. The CDR3 loop reads CASSVDEGMTEAFF. The CDR3 nucleotides read TGTGCCAGCAGCGTAGACGAGGGGATGACTGAAGCTTTCTTT.

This rearrangement joins TRBV12-3 or TRBV12-4 to TRBJ2-1; D might be TRBD2 (6 bases). The CDR3 length is 20 residues. Trimming took 2 bases from V and 0 from J, leaving 23 bases between them. CDR3 bases: TGTGCCAGCAGTTTAAAAATGACCCCACTAGCTCCGAGCTCCTACAATGAGCAGTTCTTC. Amino acids: CASSLKMTPLAPSSYNEQFF.

The chain recombines TRBV7-9 with TRBJ2-7; D tentatively fits TRBD1 or TRBD2 (5 bases each). The V end was cut by 3 bases, the J end by 0 bases, with 12 bases between. This CDR3 has 15 amino acids. The germline V gene has CDR1 SEHNR and CDR2 FQNEAQ (reference sequence). The CDR3 sequence: CASSFLVGGSYEQYF. CDR3 in DNA: TGTGCCAGCAGCTTCTTAGTTGGGGGCTCCTACGAGCAGTACTTC.

V gene TRBV24-1 combines with J gene TRBJ2-1; TRBD1 agrees at 7 bases. The CDR3 consists of 16 residues. In germline, CDR1 is KGHDR, CDR2 SFDVKD. J gave up 0 bases and V 4 bases, and 5 bases lay outside the gene matches. The DNA of the CDR3 is TGTGCCACCAGTGAGCTGACAGGGAGCTCCTACAATGAGCAGTTCTTC. Translating gives CATSELTGSSYNEQFF.

This clonotype has a single count. The V call is TRBV20-1, the J call TRBJ2-7; 11 nucleotides align to TRBD1. This CDR3 spans 15 amino acids. In germline, CDR1 is DFQATT, CDR2 SNEGSKA (reference sequence). The V segment lost 0 bases and the J segment 4 bases; nucleotides outside the gene matches: 5. CDR3 sequence (DNA): TGCAGTGCTAGAGATTCATGGGACAGGGGGTACGAGCAGTACTTC. Translating gives CSARDSWDRGYEQYF.

This chain uses TRBV4-2 with TRBJ2-1; D possibly matches TRBD1 or TRBD2 (6 bases each). Germline lookup yields CDR1 LGHNA and CDR2 YNFKEQ. The V end was cut by 1 base, the J end by 7 bases, with 14 bases between. The CDR3 loop spans 15 amino acids. The CDR3 loop is CASSQAGGGGNEQFF. The CDR3 DNA follows: TGTGCCAGCAGCCAAGCGGGCGGAGGGGGGAATGAGCAGTTCTTC.

The genes are TRBV12-3 or TRBV12-4 and TRBJ2-1, with D tentatively TRBD1 or TRBD2 (5 bases each). This CDR3 is built from 13 residues. Deletions cut 5 bases from V and 0 bases from J, with 5 bases between. In DNA form, the CDR3 reads TGTGCCAGCAGTGGGGGCTCCTACAATGAGCAGTTCTTC. Its protein product is CASSGGSYNEQFF.

The chain has TRBV9 and TRBJ2-2, with D perhaps TRBD1 (5 bases). Trimming removed 3 bases from V and 8 bases from J, with 11 bases in between. The CDR3 spans 13 residues. Germline CDR1 SGDLS, CDR2 YYNGEE. In DNA, the CDR3 is TGTGCCAGCAGCGGAATATACAGGGGGGAGCTGTTTTTT. Residues: CASSGIYRGELFF.

The J gene is TRBJ2-2, the V gene TRBV30, with D possibly TRBD1 on 5 matching bases. Germline CDR1 and CDR2: GTSNPN and SVGIG (reference sequence). This CDR3 is built from 14 residues. V was pared by 0 bases and J by 7 bases, with 12 bases between. The CDR3 DNA is TGTGCCTGGAGTGTGGTGACAGCCGGCGGGGAGCTGTTTTTT. Protein sequence: CAWSVVTAGGELFF. Variable domain in full (rest from reference TRBV30 and TRBJ2-2): SQTIHQWPATLVQPVGSPLSLECTVEGTSNPNLYWYRQAAGRGLQLLFYSVGIGQISSEVPQNLSASRPQDRQFILSSKKLLLSDSGFYLCAWSVVTAGGELFFGEGSRLTVL.

The chain employs TRBV10-2 and TRBJ2-1; D perhaps matches TRBD2 (5 bases). V was pared by 2 bases and J by 8 bases, with 10 bases between. Germline V lookup: CDR1 WSHSY, CDR2 SAAADI. The CDR3 length is 13 residues. Here the CDR3 reads CASSEETRDEQFF. The CDR3 nucleotides read TGCGCCAGCAGTGAGGAAACTAGGGATGAGCAGTTCTTC.

This clonotype was observed once. This chain uses TRBV3-1 with TRBJ2-7, with D perhaps matching TRBD1 (5 bases). The length of the CDR3 is 14 residues. The V end was cut by 5 bases, the J end by 0 bases, with 11 bases between. CDR1 is LGHDT and CDR2 is YNNKEL in the germline V gene (reference sequence). CDR3 sequence: CASSGAGSSYEQYF. The DNA of the CDR3 is TGTGCCAGCAGCGGTGCAGGGTCCTCCTACGAGCAGTACTTC.

This clonotype occurred once. V is TRBV14 and J is TRBJ2-5, with D tentatively TRBD2 (5 bases). This CDR3 is 13 amino acids long. Trimming removed 6 bases at V and 5 bases at J, with 13 bases between. Germline V gives CDR1 SGHDN, CDR2 FVKESK. The CDR3 loop is CASSPLGLETQYF. The CDR3 DNA sequence: TGTGCCAGCAGTCCCTTAGGACTGGAGACCCAGTACTTC.

V gene TRBV6-1 combines with J gene TRBJ1-1; 7 bases agree with TRBD1. The germline V gene has CDR1 MNHNS and CDR2 SASEGT. The CDR3 spans 12 residues. Trimming at V came to 8 bases and at J to 5 bases, leaving 5 bases not matched to a gene. The DNA of the CDR3 is TGTGCCAGCGTCGCAGGGGGAACTGAAGCTTTCTTT. This translates into CASVAGGTEAFF.

Here the CDR3 reads CSATAPSGSYNEQFF. Written as DNA, the CDR3 is TGCAGTGCTACAGCCCCTAGCGGGAGTTACAATGAGCAGTTCTTC. The chain links TRBV20-1 to TRBJ2-1; 10 nucleotides line up with TRBD2. The CDR3 covers 15 residues. CDR1 DFQATT and CDR2 SNEGSKA come from the germline V gene (reference sequence). V lost 4 bases and J lost 4; bases outside the gene matches: 7.

The chain combines TRBV24-1 with TRBJ1-2; D ambiguous. Germline V gene data show CDR1 as KGHDR and CDR2 as SFDVKD. The CDR3 runs to 14 residues. The V and J ends lost 7 bases and 2 bases respectively, with 13 bases between them. The CDR3 coding sequence is TGTGCCACCAGCCCCGCAACAGTAAACTATGGCTACACCTTC. Its translation: CATSPATVNYGYTF.

This clonotype was seen just once. V is TRBV2 and J is TRBJ2-1, with D possibly matching TRBD2 (7 bases). V lost 7 bases and J 15 bases, leaving 16 bases between the germline ends. The CDR3 is made up of 11 amino acids. Per germline, CDR1 SNHLY and CDR2 FYNNEI. The CDR3 DNA sequence: TGTGCCAGCACCCAAGGGGGGGCGGGGTTCTTC. This sequence encodes CASTQGGAGFF.

The CDR3 DNA reads TGTGCCAGCAGCGTAGTCAGCGGGAGGGCCAGGGAAGAGCAGTACTTC. Translated: CASSVVSGRAREEQYF. The V and J genes are TRBV9 and TRBJ2-7, with 10 bases aligning to TRBD2. The CDR3 has 16 amino acids. Germline values: CDR1 SGDLS, CDR2 YYNGEE. The V segment lost 0 bases and the J segment 7 bases; nucleotides outside the gene matches: 10.

The chain links TRBV7-9 to TRBJ1-1; D remains unclear. Germline V gene data show CDR1 as SEHNR and CDR2 as FQNEAQ (reference sequence). V was clipped by 4 bases and J by 12 bases, with 18 bases between them. CDR3 length equals 13 residues. CDR3 amino acids: CASSSPRAGVPFF. As DNA, the CDR3 is TGTGCCAGCAGCTCACCTCGGGCGGGCGTCCCTTTCTTT.

Regarding this clonotype: The junction differs from germline at one of its ends, possibly a read error. The chain recombines TRBV5-1 with TRBJ2-1; D may be TRBD2 (6 bases). Germline lookup yields CDR1 SGHRS and CDR2 YFSETQ. The CDR3 consists of 15 residues. The CDR3 DNA reads as TGTGCCAGCAGTTTGGGACTGAGCTCCTACAATGAGCAGTTCTTC. This encodes CASSLGLSSYNEQFF.

This clonotype was detected only once. This chain uses TRBV9 with TRBJ2-1; D remains ambiguous. The V end lost 0 bases, the J end lost 8 bases, and 3 bases lay between the germline ends. The CDR3 has 11 amino acids. Germline values: CDR1 SGDLS, CDR2 YYNGEE. CDR3 region: CASSVGYEQFF. The DNA of the CDR3 is TGTGCCAGCAGCGTAGGGTATGAGCAGTTCTTC.

The V and J genes are TRBV12-3 or TRBV12-4 and TRBJ1-3, with D possibly matching TRBD1 (5 bases). Trimming took off 5 bases at V and 3 bases at J, with 11 bases between the two ends. CDR3 length equals 14 residues. The CDR3 coding sequence is TGTGCCAGCAGTCCTGGGGGTAATGGAAACACCATATATTTT. It specifies CASSPGGNGNTIYF.

V usage is TRBV24-1 and J usage is TRBJ1-1; possibly TRBD1 for D (6 bases). CDR1 KGHDR and CDR2 SFDVKD come from the germline V gene. This CDR3 comprises 13 residues. With 7 bases removed from V and 1 base from J, the gap between germline ends came to 9 bases. CDR3 in DNA: TGTGCCACCAGAGGGGGACCGAACACTGAAGCTTTCTTT. Translation gives CATRGGPNTEAFF.

On this clonotype: The junction departs from germline at one end; a sequencing error may be responsible. This chain uses TRBV6-6 with TRBJ2-5; 7 nucleotides line up with TRBD1. The germline V gene has CDR1 MNHNY and CDR2 SVGAGI (reference sequence). The CDR3 extends over 12 amino acids. CDR3 residues: CASSYRGQTGHF. The CDR3 DNA sequence: TGTGCCAGCAGTTACCGGGGACAGACAGGTCACTTC.